Reported below is one T cell receptor beta chain. This entry comes from a study of technical replicates of blood from several donors. Trimming shortened V by 3 bases and J by 1 base, and 11 bases separated the two germline ends. CDR3 length equals 15 residues. CDR1 MNHEY and CDR2 SVGAGI come from the germline V gene. Assay: immunoSEQ multiplex PCR; the TCRdb copy retains only in-frame clones and omits some. In the table there are nearly 80,000 clones, 85% to 95% of which are singletons. The specimen was T cells isolated from PBMCs. The receptor was isolated from a human donor in good health. V is TRBV6-5 and J is TRBJ2-3; D gene uncertain. DNA of the CDR3: TGTGCCAGCAGTTATGCGGTGAAAGGCACAGATACGCAGTATTTT. It specifies CASSYAVKGTDTQYF.